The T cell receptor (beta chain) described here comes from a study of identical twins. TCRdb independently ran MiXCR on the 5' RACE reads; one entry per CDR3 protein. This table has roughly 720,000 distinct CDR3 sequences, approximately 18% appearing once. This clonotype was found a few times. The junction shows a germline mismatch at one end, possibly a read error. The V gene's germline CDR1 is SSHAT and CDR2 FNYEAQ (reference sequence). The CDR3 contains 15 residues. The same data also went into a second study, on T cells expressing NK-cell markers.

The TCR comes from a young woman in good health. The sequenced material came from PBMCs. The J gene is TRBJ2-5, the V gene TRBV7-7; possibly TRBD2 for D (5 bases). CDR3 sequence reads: CASSLGMTGQETQYF. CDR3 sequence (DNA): TGTGCTAGCAGCTTAGGGATGACGGGACAAGAGACCCAGTACTTC. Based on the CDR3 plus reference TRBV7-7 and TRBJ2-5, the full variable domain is GAGVSQSPRYKVTKRGQDVTLRCDPISSHATLYWYQQALGQGPEFLTYFNYEAQPDKSGLPSDRFSAERPEGSISTLTIQRTEQRDSAMYRCASSLGMTGQETQYFGPGTRLLVL.